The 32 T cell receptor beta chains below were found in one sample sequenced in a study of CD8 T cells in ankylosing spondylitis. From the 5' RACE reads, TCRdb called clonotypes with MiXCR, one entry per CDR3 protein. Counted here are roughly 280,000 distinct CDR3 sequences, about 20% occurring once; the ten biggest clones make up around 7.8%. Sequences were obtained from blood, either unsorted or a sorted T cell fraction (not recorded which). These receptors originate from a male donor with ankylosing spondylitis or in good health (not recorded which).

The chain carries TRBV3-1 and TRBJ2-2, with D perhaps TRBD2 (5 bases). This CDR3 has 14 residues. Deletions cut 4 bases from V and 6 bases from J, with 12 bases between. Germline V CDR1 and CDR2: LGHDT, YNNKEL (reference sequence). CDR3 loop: CASSRLHESGELFF. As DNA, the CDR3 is TGTGCCAGCAGCCGACTACACGAATCCGGGGAGCTGTTTTTT.

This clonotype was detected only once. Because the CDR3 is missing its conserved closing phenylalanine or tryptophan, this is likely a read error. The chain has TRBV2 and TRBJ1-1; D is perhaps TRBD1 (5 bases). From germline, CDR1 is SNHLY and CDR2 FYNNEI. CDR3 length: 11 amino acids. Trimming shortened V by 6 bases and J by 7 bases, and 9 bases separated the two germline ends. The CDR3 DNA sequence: TGTGCCAGCAGGAGGGGCGGTGAAGCTTTCTTA. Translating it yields CASRRGGEAFL.

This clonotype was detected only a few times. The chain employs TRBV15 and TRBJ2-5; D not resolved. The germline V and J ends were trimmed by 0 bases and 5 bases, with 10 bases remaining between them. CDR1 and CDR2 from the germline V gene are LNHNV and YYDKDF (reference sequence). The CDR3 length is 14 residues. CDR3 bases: TGTGCCACCAGCAGAGATTTGGGGTGGGAGACCCAGTACTTC. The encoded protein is CATSRDLGWETQYF.

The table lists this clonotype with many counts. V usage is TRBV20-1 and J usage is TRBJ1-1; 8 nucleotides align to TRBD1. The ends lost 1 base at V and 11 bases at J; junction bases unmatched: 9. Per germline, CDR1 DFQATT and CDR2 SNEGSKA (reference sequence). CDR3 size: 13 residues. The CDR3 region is CSARGGQGEMAFF. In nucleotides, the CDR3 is TGCAGTGCTAGAGGCGGACAGGGTGAAATGGCTTTCTTT.

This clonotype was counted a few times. As DNA, the CDR3 is TGCGCCAGCAGCTTCGGCCAGGGTAACAATGAGCAGTTCTTC. It yields the protein CASSFGQGNNEQFF. This rearrangement joins TRBV5-1 to TRBJ2-1; D is perhaps TRBD1 (5 bases). The germline gives CDR1 SGHRS, CDR2 YFSETQ. The CDR3 is 14 amino acids. V shed 2 bases and J shed 5 bases, with 11 bases lying between them.

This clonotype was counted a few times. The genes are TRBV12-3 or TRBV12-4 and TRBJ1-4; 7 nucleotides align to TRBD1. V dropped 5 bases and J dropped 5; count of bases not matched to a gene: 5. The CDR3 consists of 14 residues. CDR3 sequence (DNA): TGTGCCAGCAGTCAGGGGGGATCGAATGAAAAACTGTTTTTT. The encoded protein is CASSQGGSNEKLFF.

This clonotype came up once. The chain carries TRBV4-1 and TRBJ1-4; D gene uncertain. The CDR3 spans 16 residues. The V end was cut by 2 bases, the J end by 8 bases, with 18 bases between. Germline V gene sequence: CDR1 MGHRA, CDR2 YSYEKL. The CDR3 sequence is CASSQQFGGFSEKLFF. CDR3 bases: TGCGCCAGCAGCCAACAATTCGGCGGTTTTTCGGAAAAACTGTTTTTT.

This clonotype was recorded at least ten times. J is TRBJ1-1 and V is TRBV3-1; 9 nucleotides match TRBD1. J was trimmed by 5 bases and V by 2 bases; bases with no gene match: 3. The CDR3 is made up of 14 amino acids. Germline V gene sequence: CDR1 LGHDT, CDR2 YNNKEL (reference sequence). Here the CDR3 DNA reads TGTGCCAGCAGCCAAATAGACAGGGGGACTGAAGCTTTCTTT. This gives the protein CASSQIDRGTEAFF.

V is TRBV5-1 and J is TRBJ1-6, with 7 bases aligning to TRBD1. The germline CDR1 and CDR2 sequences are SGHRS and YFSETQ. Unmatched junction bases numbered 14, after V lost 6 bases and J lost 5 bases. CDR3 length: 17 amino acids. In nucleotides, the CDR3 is TGCGCCAGCAAGTCCTCACTCGGGACAGCCAATAATTCACCCCTCCACTTT. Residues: CASKSSLGTANNSPLHF.

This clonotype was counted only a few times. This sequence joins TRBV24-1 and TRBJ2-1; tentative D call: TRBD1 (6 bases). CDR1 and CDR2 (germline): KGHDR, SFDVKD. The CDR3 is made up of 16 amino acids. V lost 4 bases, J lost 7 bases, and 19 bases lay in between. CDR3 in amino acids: CATSETGTPPGNEQFF. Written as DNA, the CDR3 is TGTGCCACCAGTGAAACCGGGACACCCCCGGGGAATGAGCAGTTCTTC.

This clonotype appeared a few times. The CDR3 loop is CASSEGYYEQYV. Here the CDR3 DNA reads TGTGCCAGCAGTGAAGGGTACTACGAGCAGTACGTC. The chain employs TRBV6-1 and TRBJ2-7; D remains ambiguous. The V gene lost 1 base and the J gene lost 3 bases, with 4 bases spanning the gap. Germline V gene lookup returns CDR1 MNHNS and CDR2 SASEGT. CDR3 length: 12 amino acids.

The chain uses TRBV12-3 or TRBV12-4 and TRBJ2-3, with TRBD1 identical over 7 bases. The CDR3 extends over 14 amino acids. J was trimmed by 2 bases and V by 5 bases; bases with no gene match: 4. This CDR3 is CASSRGQATDTQYF. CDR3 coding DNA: TGTGCCAGCAGTCGCGGACAGGCCACAGATACGCAGTATTTT.

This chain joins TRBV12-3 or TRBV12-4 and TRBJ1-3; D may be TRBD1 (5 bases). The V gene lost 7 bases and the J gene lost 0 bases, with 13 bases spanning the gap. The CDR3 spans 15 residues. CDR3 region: CASTPEGPSGNTIYF. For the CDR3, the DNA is TGTGCCAGCACCCCAGAGGGGCCCTCTGGAAACACCATATATTTT.

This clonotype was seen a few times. The CDR3: CSAEKTVQETQYF. DNA of the CDR3: TGCAGTGCCGAGAAAACAGTACAAGAGACCCAGTACTTC. The rearrangement joins TRBV20-1 to TRBJ2-5; no clear D. The germline V and J ends were trimmed by 6 bases and 2 bases, with 13 bases remaining between them. Per germline, CDR1 DFQATT and CDR2 SNEGSKA (reference sequence). CDR3 size: 13 residues.

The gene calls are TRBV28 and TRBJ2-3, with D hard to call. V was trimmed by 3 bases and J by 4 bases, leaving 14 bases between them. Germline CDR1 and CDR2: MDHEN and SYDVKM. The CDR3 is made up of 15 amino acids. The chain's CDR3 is CASSLPGAGPDTQYF. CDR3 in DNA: TGTGCCAGCAGTTTGCCAGGTGCCGGTCCAGATACGCAGTATTTT.

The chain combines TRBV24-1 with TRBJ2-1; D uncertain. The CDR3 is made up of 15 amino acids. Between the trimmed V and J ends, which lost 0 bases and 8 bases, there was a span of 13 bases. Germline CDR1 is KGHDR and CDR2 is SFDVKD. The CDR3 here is CATSDLWPDPHEQFF. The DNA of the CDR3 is TGTGCCACCAGTGATTTGTGGCCCGATCCCCATGAGCAGTTCTTC.

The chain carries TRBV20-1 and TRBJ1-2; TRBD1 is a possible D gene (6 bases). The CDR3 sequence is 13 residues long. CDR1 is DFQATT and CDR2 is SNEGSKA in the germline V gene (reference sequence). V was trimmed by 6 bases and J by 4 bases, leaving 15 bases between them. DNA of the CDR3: TGCAGTGCAAGGGGGGAGAGGGGCTATGGCTACACCTTC. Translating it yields CSARGERGYGYTF.

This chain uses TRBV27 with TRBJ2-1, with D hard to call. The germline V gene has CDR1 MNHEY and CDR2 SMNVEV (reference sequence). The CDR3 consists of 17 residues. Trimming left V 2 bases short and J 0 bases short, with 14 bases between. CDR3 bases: TGTGCCAGCAGTTTAGGCCTTTTAGGGCCCTCCTACAATGAGCAGTTCTTC. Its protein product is CASSLGLLGPSYNEQFF.

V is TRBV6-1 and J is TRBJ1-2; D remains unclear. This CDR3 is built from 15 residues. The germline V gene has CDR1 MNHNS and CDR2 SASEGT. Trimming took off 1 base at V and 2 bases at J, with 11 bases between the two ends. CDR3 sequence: CASSEVLSSNYGYTF. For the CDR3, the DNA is TGTGCCAGCAGTGAAGTTCTCTCCTCCAACTATGGCTACACCTTC.

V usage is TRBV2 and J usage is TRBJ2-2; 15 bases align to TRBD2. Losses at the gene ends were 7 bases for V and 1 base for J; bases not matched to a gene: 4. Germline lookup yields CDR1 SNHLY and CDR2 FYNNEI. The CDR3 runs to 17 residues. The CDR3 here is CASTRTSGGVNTGELFF. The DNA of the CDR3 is TGTGCCAGCACTCGGACTAGCGGGGGGGTGAACACCGGGGAGCTGTTTTTT.

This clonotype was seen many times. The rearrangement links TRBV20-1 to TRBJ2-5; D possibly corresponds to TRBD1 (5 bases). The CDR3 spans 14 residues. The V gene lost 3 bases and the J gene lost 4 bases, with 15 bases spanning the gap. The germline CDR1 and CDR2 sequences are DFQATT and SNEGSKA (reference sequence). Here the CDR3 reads CSARDEGVGETQYF. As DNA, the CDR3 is TGCAGTGCTAGGGACGAAGGGGTTGGAGAGACCCAGTACTTC.

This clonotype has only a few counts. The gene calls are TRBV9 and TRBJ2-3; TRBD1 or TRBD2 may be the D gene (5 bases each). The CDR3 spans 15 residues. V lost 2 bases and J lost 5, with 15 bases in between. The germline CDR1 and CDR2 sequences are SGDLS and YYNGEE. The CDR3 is CASSVIGARGDTQYF. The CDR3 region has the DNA TGTGCCAGCAGCGTCATAGGGGCACGGGGAGATACGCAGTATTTT. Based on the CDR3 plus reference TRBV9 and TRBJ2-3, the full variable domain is DSGVTQTPKHLITATGQRVTLRCSPRSGDLSVYWYQQSLDQGLQFLIQYYNGEERAKGNILERFSAQQFPDLHSELNLSSLELGDSALYFCASSVIGARGDTQYFGPGTRLTVL.

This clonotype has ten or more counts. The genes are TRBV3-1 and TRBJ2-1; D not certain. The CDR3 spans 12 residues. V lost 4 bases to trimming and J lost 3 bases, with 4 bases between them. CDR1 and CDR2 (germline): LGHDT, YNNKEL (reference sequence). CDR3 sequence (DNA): TGTGCCAGCAGCCGGGGCTACAATGAGCAGTTCTTC. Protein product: CASSRGYNEQFF.

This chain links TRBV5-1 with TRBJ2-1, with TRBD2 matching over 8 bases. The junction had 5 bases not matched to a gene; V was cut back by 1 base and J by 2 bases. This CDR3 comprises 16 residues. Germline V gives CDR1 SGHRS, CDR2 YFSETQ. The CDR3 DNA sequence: TGCGCCAGCAGCTTGACCCCGGGAGGGCCCTACAATGAGCAGTTCTTC. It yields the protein CASSLTPGGPYNEQFF.

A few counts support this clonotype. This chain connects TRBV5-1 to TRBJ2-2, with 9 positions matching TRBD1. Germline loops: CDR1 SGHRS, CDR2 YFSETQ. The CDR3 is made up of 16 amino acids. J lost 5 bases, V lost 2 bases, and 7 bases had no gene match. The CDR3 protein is CASSFNRGRGTGELFF. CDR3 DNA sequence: TGCGCCAGCAGCTTTAACAGGGGGCGCGGAACCGGGGAGCTGTTTTTT. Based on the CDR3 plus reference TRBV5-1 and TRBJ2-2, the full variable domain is KAGVTQTPRYLIKTRGQQVTLSCSPISGHRSVSWYQQTPGQGLQFLFEYFSETQRNKGNFPGRFSGRQFSNSRSEMNVSTLELGDSALYLCASSFNRGRGTGELFFGEGSRLTVL.

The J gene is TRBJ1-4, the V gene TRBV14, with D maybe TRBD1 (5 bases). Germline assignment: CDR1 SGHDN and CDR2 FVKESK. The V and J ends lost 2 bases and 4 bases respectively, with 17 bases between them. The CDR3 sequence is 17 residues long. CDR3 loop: CASSQKDKGHRNEKLFF. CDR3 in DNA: TGTGCCAGCAGCCAAAAGGACAAAGGTCATCGTAATGAAAAACTGTTTTTT.

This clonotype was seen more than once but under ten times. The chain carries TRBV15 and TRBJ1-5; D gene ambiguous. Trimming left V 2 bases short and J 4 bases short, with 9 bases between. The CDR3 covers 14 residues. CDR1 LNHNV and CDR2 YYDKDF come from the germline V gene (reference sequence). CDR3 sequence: CATSRTVENQPQHF. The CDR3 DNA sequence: TGTGCCACCAGCAGAACCGTTGAAAATCAGCCCCAGCATTTT.

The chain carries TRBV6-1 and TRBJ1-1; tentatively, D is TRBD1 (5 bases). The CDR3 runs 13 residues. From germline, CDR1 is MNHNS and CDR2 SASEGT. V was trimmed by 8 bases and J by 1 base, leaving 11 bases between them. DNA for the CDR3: TGTGCCAGCGCATGGGACCCGAACACTGAAGCTTTCTTT. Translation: CASAWDPNTEAFF.

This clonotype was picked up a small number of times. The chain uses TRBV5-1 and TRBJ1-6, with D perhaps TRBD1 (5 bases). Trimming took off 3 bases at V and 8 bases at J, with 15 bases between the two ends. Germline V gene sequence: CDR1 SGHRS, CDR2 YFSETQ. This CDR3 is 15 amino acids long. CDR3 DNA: TGCGCCAGCAGCTCCCGGGGCGGCATAGATTCACCCCTCCACTTT. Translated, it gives CASSSRGGIDSPLHF.

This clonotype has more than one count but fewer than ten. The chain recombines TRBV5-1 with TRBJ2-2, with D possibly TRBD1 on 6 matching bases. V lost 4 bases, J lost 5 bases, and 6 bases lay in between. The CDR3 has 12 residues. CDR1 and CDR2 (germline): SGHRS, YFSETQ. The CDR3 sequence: CASSTGTGELFF. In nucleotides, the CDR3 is TGCGCCAGCAGCACAGGGACCGGGGAGCTGTTTTTT.

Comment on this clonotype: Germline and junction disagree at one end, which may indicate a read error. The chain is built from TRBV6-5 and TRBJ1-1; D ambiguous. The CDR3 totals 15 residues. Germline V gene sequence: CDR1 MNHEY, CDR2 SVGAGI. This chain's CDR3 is CASGYGGGPNTEAFF. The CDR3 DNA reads TGTGCCAGCGGTTACGGTGGAGGGCCGAACACTGAAGCTTTCTTT.

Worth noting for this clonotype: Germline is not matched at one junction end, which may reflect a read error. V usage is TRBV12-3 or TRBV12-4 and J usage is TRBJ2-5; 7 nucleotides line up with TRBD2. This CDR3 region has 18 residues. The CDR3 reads CTSSSSGTTPPKKETQYF. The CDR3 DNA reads TGTACCAGCAGCAGCTCCGGGACTACGCCGCCAAAAAAAGAGACCCAGTACTTC.